The 9 T cell receptor beta chains in this list originate from one sample, sequenced in a study of blood T cell repertoires in COVID-19 (dated by TCRdb to the early 2020s). The protocol used for the library was the immunoSEQ multiplex PCR assay. Imported from immuneACCESS, the table was reduced by TCRdb to in-frame sequences with V and J called. These copies leave out some clones; in studies compared against another copy, an unresolved V gene accounts for under half, and the cause of the remainder is not known. Within this sample are around 370,000 clones, with around 86% of them counted one time only. The ten largest clones take up about 6% of the sample. Specimen: peripheral blood. These receptors were obtained from a woman aged 45 to 65 with COVID-19, enrolled during active disease.

The J gene is TRBJ2-7, the V gene TRBV11-3, with TRBD1 matching over 7 bases. Per germline, CDR1 SGHNT and CDR2 YENEEA. The length of the CDR3 is 13 residues. The ends lost 10 bases at V and 0 bases at J; junction bases unmatched: 6. The chain's CDR3 is CAKGDRDSYEQYF. The DNA for the CDR3 is TGTGCCAAAGGAGACAGGGACTCCTACGAGCAGTACTTC.

The chain carries TRBV19 and TRBJ2-2, with D possibly being TRBD2 (5 bases). CDR1 is LNHDA, CDR2 SQIVND, per germline (reference sequence). The CDR3 is 14 amino acids. V was cut by 1 base and J by 4 bases, with 7 bases left in between. The CDR3 spells CASSIAGITGELFF. CDR3 coding DNA: TGTGCCAGTAGTATAGCCGGGATCACCGGGGAGCTGTTTTTT.

The V call is TRBV19, the J call TRBJ2-3, with D possibly matching TRBD2 (5 bases). Germline CDR1 is LNHDA and CDR2 is SQIVND (reference sequence). The germline V and J ends were trimmed by 10 bases and 2 bases, with 13 bases remaining between them. This CDR3 has 13 residues. This CDR3 reads CATFSEFTDTQYF. Here the CDR3 DNA reads TGTGCCACCTTTAGCGAATTCACAGATACGCAGTATTTT.

The rearrangement joins TRBV7-2 to TRBJ1-3, with D maybe TRBD1 (5 bases). V lost 4 bases and J 2 bases, leaving 12 bases between the germline ends. Germline V gene data show CDR1 as SGHTA and CDR2 as FQGNSA. The CDR3 totals 15 residues. The CDR3 nucleotides read TGTGCCAGCAGCTCCAGGGATATGGCTGGAAACACCATATATTTT. Its translation is CASSSRDMAGNTIYF.

This chain uses TRBV7-3 with TRBJ1-1, with D possibly matching TRBD1 (5 bases). Trimming shortened V by 2 bases and J by 1 base, and 8 bases separated the two germline ends. Germline loops: CDR1 SGHTA, CDR2 FQGTGA. This CDR3 is built from 14 residues. CDR3 amino acids: CASSLFQGNTEAFF. The CDR3, as DNA: TGTGCCAGCAGCTTATTTCAGGGGAACACTGAAGCTTTCTTT.

The V and J genes are TRBV19 and TRBJ1-2; D perhaps matches TRBD1 (5 bases). Trimming took 5 bases from V and 6 from J, leaving 10 bases between them. There are 12 residues in the CDR3. Germline loops: CDR1 LNHDA, CDR2 SQIVND (reference sequence). The CDR3 sequence is CASSLGLNGYTF. The CDR3 nucleotides are TGTGCCAGTAGTTTGGGGCTCAATGGCTACACCTTC.

The rearrangement links TRBV10-2 to TRBJ1-2, with D perhaps TRBD1 (6 bases). This CDR3 is built from 14 residues. V was trimmed by 0 bases and J by 4 bases, leaving 9 bases between them. Germline loops: CDR1 WSHSY, CDR2 SAAADI. CDR3 DNA: TGCGCCAGCAGTGAGTCTAACAGGGCCTATGGCTACACCTTC. Translation gives CASSESNRAYGYTF.

This sequence joins TRBV29-1 and TRBJ2-7; D possibly corresponds to TRBD2 (6 bases). The CDR3 has 15 residues. Trimming left V 5 bases short and J 7 bases short, with 24 bases between. Germline V gives CDR1 SQVTM, CDR2 ANQGSEA. This chain's CDR3 is CSVSPDTGLGGEQYF. The CDR3 DNA sequence: TGCAGCGTTTCTCCTGATACAGGCTTGGGGGGTGAGCAGTACTTC.

This chain connects TRBV19 to TRBJ1-1; 7 positions agree with TRBD1. The ends lost 6 bases at V and 1 base at J; junction bases unmatched: 5. The CDR3 contains 14 residues. Per germline, CDR1 LNHDA and CDR2 SQIVND (reference sequence). CDR3: CASSQTGKNTEAFF. In DNA, the CDR3 is TGTGCCAGTAGCCAGACAGGGAAGAACACTGAAGCTTTCTTT. Based on the CDR3 plus reference TRBV19 and TRBJ1-1, the full variable domain is DGGITQSPKYLFRKEGQNVTLSCEQNLNHDAMYWYRQDPGQGLRLIYYSQIVNDFQKGDIAEGYSVSREKKESFPLTVTSAQKNPTAFYLCASSQTGKNTEAFFGQGTRLTVV.